Following are 22 T cell receptor beta chains from one sample sequenced in a study of metastatic and nonmetastatic thyroid tumors. Via MiXCR, TCRdb re-called the PCR reads. The sample has about 69,000 clones, around 14% seen once. Every patient was untreated before thyroid surgery. Sequencing was performed on blood. The source is a male donor with papillary thyroid cancer or a benign thyroid nodule (not recorded which). Some clones in this sample may be carry-over from other donors' samples.

This clone came up many times. This rearrangement joins TRBV6-1 to TRBJ2-7, with D possibly being TRBD2 (6 bases). The CDR3 is made up of 14 amino acids. CDR1 MNHNS and CDR2 SASEGT come from the germline V gene. Trimming removed 3 bases at V and 3 bases at J, with 12 bases between. CDR3 DNA: TGTGCCAGCAGTGAGACCGGGACTGGCTACGAGCAGTACTTC. This encodes CASSETGTGYEQYF.

This clone was seen many times. This CDR3 is CASSPGQGAWGYTF. In nucleotides, the CDR3 is TGTGCCAGCAGCCCGGGACAGGGGGCTTGGGGCTACACCTTC. The chain links TRBV7-9 to TRBJ1-2; 12 bases line up with TRBD1. V trimming: 5 bases; J trimming: 8 bases; junction bases outside the gene matches: 6. This CDR3 has 14 amino acids. Germline V gene data show CDR1 as SEHNR and CDR2 as FQNEAQ (reference sequence). The whole variable domain, filled in from reference TRBV7-9 and TRBJ1-2, reads DTGVSQNPRHKITKRGQNVTFRCDPISEHNRLYWYRQTLGQGPEFLTYFQNEAQLEKSRLLSDRFSAERPKGSFSTLEIQRTEQGDSAMYLCASSPGQGAWGYTFGSGTRLTVV.

As concerns this clone: One junction end does not reproduce the germline sequence, and a read error may be involved. DNA of the CDR3: TGTACCAGCAGCTTTGGGACAGGGGGTGACGAAAAACTGTTTTTT. Encoded protein: CTSSFGTGGDEKLFF. This chain uses TRBV7-6 with TRBJ1-4; TRBD1 agrees at 11 bases. Germline-derived CDR1 and CDR2 are SGHVS and FNYEAQ. The CDR3 loop spans 15 amino acids. Full variable domain (missing parts from reference TRBV7-6 and TRBJ1-4): GAGVSQSPRYKVTKRGQDVALRCDPISGHVSLYWYRQALGQGPEFLTYFNYEAQQDKSGLPNDRFSAERPEGSISTLTIQRTEQRDSAMYRCTSSFGTGGDEKLFFGSGTQLSVL.

This clone occurred many times. This chain uses TRBV27 with TRBJ1-6; D might be TRBD1 (5 bases). Germline values: CDR1 MNHEY, CDR2 SMNVEV (reference sequence). V was shortened by 3 bases and J by 3 bases, with 12 bases between the two germline ends. The CDR3 runs 16 residues. The CDR3 is CASSLEGEYYNSPLHF. CDR3 nucleotides: TGTGCCAGCAGTTTGGAAGGGGAGTACTATAATTCACCCCTCCACTTT.

The chain is built from TRBV24-1 and TRBJ2-1; 14 bases map to TRBD2. There are 16 residues in the CDR3. V shed 0 bases and J 10 bases; nucleotides not matched to a gene: 4. The V gene's germline CDR1 is KGHDR and CDR2 SFDVKD. CDR3 sequence (DNA): TGTGCCACCAGTGATTTGGGGACTAGCGGGAGAGGCGAGCAGTTCTTC. This translates into CATSDLGTSGRGEQFF.

This clone was seen repeatedly, ten times or more. The chain is built from TRBV18 and TRBJ1-6; possibly TRBD1 for D (5 bases). The CDR3 is 13 residues long. Per germline, CDR1 KGHSH and CDR2 LQKENI. Deletions cut 7 bases from V and 6 bases from J, with 10 bases between. CDR3: CASYGGVNSPLHF. The CDR3 nucleotides are TGTGCCAGCTACGGAGGGGTTAATTCACCCCTCCACTTT.

This clone was observed many times. The chain uses TRBV6-5 and TRBJ1-2, with TRBD1 as a possible D gene (6 bases). CDR1 and CDR2 from the germline V gene are MNHEY and SVGAGI. Trimming stripped 2 bases from V and 4 bases from J, with 14 bases between. This CDR3 contains 15 residues. CDR3 sequence reads: CASSYDLGGLYGYTF. The CDR3 DNA follows: TGTGCCAGCAGTTACGACCTAGGGGGTCTCTATGGCTACACCTTC.

This clone was counted at least ten times. The rearrangement links TRBV12-3 or TRBV12-4 to TRBJ1-6, with D unresolved. The CDR3 covers 13 residues. Trimming cost V 5 bases and J 6 bases, with 8 bases left between them. CDR3 nucleotides: TGTGCCAGCAGTACGCACGTTAATTCACCCCTCCACTTT. It yields the protein CASSTHVNSPLHF.

This clone was observed at least ten times. The chain recombines TRBV2 with TRBJ1-3; 10 bases are shared with TRBD1. The CDR3 covers 15 residues. The V segment lost 5 bases and the J segment 4 bases; nucleotides outside the gene matches: 5. Germline-derived CDR1 and CDR2 are SNHLY and FYNNEI. The DNA for the CDR3 is TGTGCCAGCAGTTGGGGACAGGGGAGCGGAAACACCATATATTTT. This gives the protein CASSWGQGSGNTIYF.

This clone was counted many times. The chain couples TRBV5-6 to TRBJ2-7; 11 bases match TRBD1. Germline V gene sequence: CDR1 SGHDT, CDR2 YYEEEE. V lost 4 bases, J lost 3 bases, and 6 bases stayed unmatched. The CDR3 has 15 residues. The CDR3 region has the DNA TGTGCCAGCAGCACCCCGGGACAGGGGGACTACGAGCAGTACTTC. It encodes CASSTPGQGDYEQYF.

This clone was seen repeatedly, ten times or more. V is TRBV7-8 and J is TRBJ1-5, with no clear D. This CDR3 comprises 14 residues. In germline, CDR1 is SGHVS, CDR2 FQNEAQ. V lost 1 base to trimming and J lost 9 bases, with 13 bases between them. The DNA of the CDR3 is TGTGCCAGCAGCTTAGAGGCCGGGATATCGCCCCAGCATTTT. It encodes CASSLEAGISPQHF.

The chain uses TRBV11-1 and TRBJ2-5; 12 nucleotides match TRBD1. Unmatched junction bases numbered 13, after V lost 5 bases and J lost 0 bases. The germline V gene encodes CDR1 SGHAT and CDR2 FQDESV (reference sequence). The CDR3 is 19 amino acids. CDR3 residues: CASSPQTSGTGGNQETQYF. CDR3 coding DNA: TGTGCCAGCAGCCCCCAAACTTCCGGGACAGGGGGCAACCAAGAGACCCAGTACTTC.

The table lists this clone with a few counts. The chain uses TRBV15 and TRBJ2-7; TRBD1 might be the D (5 bases). Germline values: CDR1 LNHNV, CDR2 YYDKDF (reference sequence). Trimming pared 7 bases from V and 5 bases from J, leaving 21 bases between. The CDR3 sequence is 15 residues long. The CDR3 sequence: CATIIERREMDEQYV. DNA of the CDR3: TGTGCCACCATCATAGAACGCAGGGAAATGGACGAGCAGTACGTC.

This clone has a count of ten or more. V is TRBV30 and J is TRBJ1-2; D unclear. The CDR3 consists of 13 residues. V was cut by 0 bases and J by 4 bases, with 9 bases left in between. The germline V gene encodes CDR1 GTSNPN and CDR2 SVGIG (reference sequence). The CDR3 DNA sequence: TGTGCCTGGAGTGTAACGGGGTTCTATGGCTACACCTTC. This codes for CAWSVTGFYGYTF. Drawing the rest from reference TRBV30 and TRBJ1-2, the complete variable domain is SQTIHQWPATLVQPVGSPLSLECTVEGTSNPNLYWYRQAAGRGLQLLFYSVGIGQISSEVPQNLSASRPQDRQFILSSKKLLLSDSGFYLCAWSVTGFYGYTFGSGTRLTVV.

A word on this clone: A much larger clone lies a single base off, so this may be a read error. The gene calls are TRBV6-1 and TRBJ2-3, with a tentative D call TRBD1 (5 bases). The CDR3 consists of 13 residues. CDR1 is MNHNS and CDR2 is SASEGT in the germline V gene. The CDR3 coding sequence is TGTGCCAGCAGTCTTGACAGCACAGATACGCGGTATTTT. Protein product: CASSLDSTDTRYF.

This clone appeared a few times. It may be a read error: a sequence one base away is much more abundant. The genes are TRBV7-2 and TRBJ2-5, with D perhaps matching TRBD1 (6 bases). Trimming stripped 1 base from V and 4 bases from J, with 16 bases between. Germline V gene sequence: CDR1 SGHTA, CDR2 FQGNSA. The CDR3 sequence is 16 residues long. CDR3 amino acids: CASSLEGTWMGETQYF. CDR3 nucleotide sequence: TGTGCCAGCAGCTTAGAAGGGACATGGATGGGAGAGACCCAGTACTTC.

There are many counts of this clone. V and J are TRBV6-1 and TRBJ2-3; D uncertain. Looked up from germline, CDR1 is MNHNS and CDR2 is SASEGT. The CDR3 covers 12 residues. Trimming shortened V by 8 bases and J by 7 bases, and 13 bases separated the two germline ends. CDR3 DNA sequence: TGTGCCAGCCATTTTGGGCCCAATACGCAGTATTTT. It encodes CASHFGPNTQYF.

This clone was recorded a few times. Since a much larger clone is just one base distant, this may be a read error. The same CDR3 can be traced to other DNA sequences in this sample. The chain combines TRBV7-3 with TRBJ1-1; D remains unclear. Germline V gene lookup returns CDR1 SGHTA and CDR2 FQGTGA. The V gene lost 5 bases and the J gene lost 1 base, with 8 bases spanning the gap. This CDR3 is 13 amino acids long. The CDR3 nucleotides are TGTGCCAGCAGCGCTGGTTGGAACACTGAAGCTTTCTTT. This encodes CASSAGWNTEAFF.

In its sample, this clone was seen many times. The chain combines TRBV20-1 with TRBJ2-7; D assignment may be TRBD1 or TRBD2 (5 bases each). The germline V and J ends were trimmed by 5 bases and 7 bases, with 27 bases remaining between them. The CDR3 runs 16 residues. Germline V gene data show CDR1 as DFQATT and CDR2 as SNEGSKA (reference sequence). The CDR3 loop reads CSAALYARRGRLEQYF. CDR3 nucleotide sequence: TGCAGTGCTGCCCTATACGCCCGACGGGGACGTTTAGAGCAGTACTTC.

The chain employs TRBV11-2 and TRBJ2-1, with TRBD2 matching 8 bases. V shed 1 base, J shed 9 bases, and the junction held 8 bases outside the gene matches. Germline V gene data show CDR1 as SGHAT and CDR2 as FQNNGV. CDR3 length: 15 amino acids. In DNA form, the CDR3 reads TGTGCCAGCAGCTTAGTTGCGGGAGGCGGGGGTGAGCAGTTCTTC. It codes for CASSLVAGGGGEQFF.

The sample holds many counts of this clone. V is TRBV5-1 and J is TRBJ2-5; 9 bases align to TRBD2. The CDR3 is made up of 15 amino acids. V shed 4 bases and J 5 bases; nucleotides not matched to a gene: 9. Germline V gene sequence: CDR1 SGHRS, CDR2 YFSETQ. CDR3 nucleotides: TGCGCCAGCAGCGTTAGCGGGAGCCCCGGGGAGACCCAGTACTTC. It codes for CASSVSGSPGETQYF.

This clone has at least ten counts. The chain combines TRBV20-1 with TRBJ2-7; 12 positions agree with TRBD2. CDR1 DFQATT and CDR2 SNEGSKA come from the germline V gene (reference sequence). V lost 5 bases to trimming and J lost 1 base; unmatched junction nucleotides: 6. The CDR3 length is 15 residues. Written as DNA, the CDR3 is TGCAGTGCTCCCCGGACTAGCGGGAATTCCTACGAGCAGTACGTC. Translated, it gives CSAPRTSGNSYEQYV.